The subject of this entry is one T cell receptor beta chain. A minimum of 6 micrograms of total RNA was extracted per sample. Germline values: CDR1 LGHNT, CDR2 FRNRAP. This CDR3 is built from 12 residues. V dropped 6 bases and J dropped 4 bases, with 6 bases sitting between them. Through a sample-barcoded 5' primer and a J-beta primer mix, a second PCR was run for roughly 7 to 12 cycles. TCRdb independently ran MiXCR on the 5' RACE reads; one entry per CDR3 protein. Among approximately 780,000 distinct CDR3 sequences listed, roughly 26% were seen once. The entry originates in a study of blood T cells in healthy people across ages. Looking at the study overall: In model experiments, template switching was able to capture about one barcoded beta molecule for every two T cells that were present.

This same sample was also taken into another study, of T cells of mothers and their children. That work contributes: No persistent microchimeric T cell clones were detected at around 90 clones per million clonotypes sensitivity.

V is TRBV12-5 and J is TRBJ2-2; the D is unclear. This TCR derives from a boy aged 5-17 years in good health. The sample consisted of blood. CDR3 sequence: CASGRITGELFF. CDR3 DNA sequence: TGTGCTAGTGGCCGGATCACCGGGGAGCTGTTTTTT.